This TCR beta chain originates from a study of blood T cell repertoires in COVID-19. The CDR3 loop spans 15 amino acids. The ends were cut back, 6 bases at V and 6 bases at J, with 21 bases in the middle. Germline CDR1 MNHEY, CDR2 SVGAGI. The table came from immunoSEQ multiplex PCR; TCRdb's copy has only in-frame clones and leaves some out. The table records a few hundred thousand clones, about 90% of them present only once. Sequenced material: PBMCs or T cells enriched from blood (not recorded which). The V call is TRBV6-5, the J call TRBJ2-7; the D gene is possibly TRBD1 (5 bases). This clonotype originated in a woman aged 30 to 39 who had been exposed to COVID-19. CDR3 loop: CASRPDSGQWAEQYF. The CDR3 DNA reads as TGTGCCAGCAGACCAGATTCAGGACAATGGGCCGAGCAGTACTTC.